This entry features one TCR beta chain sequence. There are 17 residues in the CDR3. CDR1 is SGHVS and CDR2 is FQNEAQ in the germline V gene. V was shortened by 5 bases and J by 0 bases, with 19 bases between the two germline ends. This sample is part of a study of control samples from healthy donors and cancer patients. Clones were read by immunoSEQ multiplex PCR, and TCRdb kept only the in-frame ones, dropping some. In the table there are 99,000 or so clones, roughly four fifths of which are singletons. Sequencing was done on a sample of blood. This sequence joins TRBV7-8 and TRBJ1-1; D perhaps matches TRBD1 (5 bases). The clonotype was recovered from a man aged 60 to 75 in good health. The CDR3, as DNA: TGTGCCAGCAGCCCCCGACGACTAGCGGACATGAACACTGAAGCTTTCTTT. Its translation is CASSPRRLADMNTEAFF.